This is a list of T cell receptor beta chains from one sample in a study of vaccination and CD4 T cells after COVID-19. What these receptors recognize is not known. TCRdb used MiXCR to reprocess the PCR reads, holding one entry per CDR3 protein. This table holds 3,500 to 4,500 distinct CDR3 sequences, roughly 23% found once. What was sequenced was CD4+ T cells from blood, cultured in vitro. The receptors were sampled from a human donor in good health. The CDR3 runs from the conserved cysteine through the conserved F or W. D genes are given only for firm matches. The size of a clone is reported for some rows only, either as once, few or many, or as a class for expanded clones.

TRBD2	TRBJ2-3	TRBV29-1	few	CSANGLAGRTDTQYF	TGCAGCGCAAACGGGCTAGCGGGTCGCACAGATACGCAGTATTTT
-	TRBJ1-5	TRBV7-2	-	CASSLWPGRAYQPQHF	TGTGCCAGCAGCTTATGGCCGGGAAGGGCGTATCAGCCCCAGCATTTT
-	TRBJ2-5	TRBV27	few	CASGVRETQYF	TGTGCCAGCGGAGTCAGGGAGACCCAGTACTTC
-	TRBJ2-2	TRBV7-6	-	CASVGGYTGELFF	TGTGCCAGCGTAGGGGGGTACACCGGGGAGCTGTTTTTT
-	TRBJ1-1	TRBV7-9	few	CASSLGVQYNTEAFF	TGTGCCAGCAGCTTAGGGGTACAATATAACACTGAAGCTTTCTTT
TRBD2	TRBJ2-1	TRBV11-1	few	CASSLGQRGSPSYNEQFF	TGTGCCAGCAGCTTGGGCCAGCGGGGTTCGCCCTCCTACAATGAGCAGTTCTTC
-	TRBJ2-7	TRBV20-1	few	CSAYVLRSGYEQYF	TGCAGTGCCTATGTCCTTCGCTCGGGCTACGAGCAGTACTTC
-	TRBJ2-4	TRBV19	few	CASSSWPKNIQYF	TGTGCCAGTAGTAGCTGGCCCAAAAACATTCAGTACTTC
TRBD1	TRBJ2-5	TRBV7-2	medium-sized	CASSYRGETQYF	TGTGCCAGCAGCTACAGGGGGGAGACCCAGTACTTC
-	TRBJ1-5	TRBV2	few	CASSMGPYQPQHF	TGTGCCAGCAGCATGGGGCCTTATCAGCCCCAGCATTTT
-	TRBJ1-3	TRBV6-1	-	CATQRSSGNTIYF	TGTGCCACCCAGAGGAGCTCTGGAAACACCATATATTTT
-	TRBJ2-7	TRBV24-1	-	CATSAGYEQYF	TGTGCCACCAGTGCGGGGTACGAGCAGTACTTC
-	TRBJ2-7	TRBV7-9	few	CASSLFGEQYF	TGTGCCAGCAGCTTGTTCGGCGAGCAGTACTTC
TRBD1	TRBJ2-1	TRBV12-3/TRBV12-4	few	CASTRVRGNEQFF	TGTGCCAGCACCCGGGTCAGGGGGAATGAGCAGTTCTTC
TRBD1	TRBJ2-7	TRBV19	-	CASSLTGTGLSEQYF	TGTGCCAGTAGCTTAACAGGGACAGGGCTCTCCGAGCAGTACTTC
TRBD1	TRBJ2-7	TRBV6-1	-	CASRPPRDRSSYEQYF	TGTGCCAGCAGGCCCCCCCGGGACAGAAGCTCCTACGAGCAGTACTTC
-	TRBJ2-6	TRBV6-1	few	CASSEGAAGANVLTF	TGTGCCAGCAGTGAAGGGGCAGCTGGGGCCAACGTCCTGACTTTC
TRBD1	TRBJ1-6	TRBV9	few	CASSVVGQALHF	TGTGCCAGCAGCGTAGTCGGACAGGCCCTCCACTTT
TRBD1	TRBJ1-2	TRBV18	-	CAGSPARTGGNYGYTF	TGTGCCGGCTCACCGGCCCGGACAGGGGGTAACTATGGCTACACCTTC
TRBD1	TRBJ1-2	TRBV5-1	few	CASSLLGTGGDGYTF	TGCGCCAGCAGCTTGCTTGGGACAGGGGGCGATGGCTACACCTTC
-	TRBJ2-3	TRBV6-1	few	CASSAGGVRGDTQYF	TGTGCGTCCTCAGCGGGTGGCGTGAGGGGGGATACGCAGTATTTT
-	TRBJ2-2	TRBV28	-	CASSDSRRSTGELFF	TGTGCCAGCAGCGATAGCAGGAGAAGTACCGGGGAGCTGTTTTTT
TRBD2	TRBJ2-1	TRBV20-1	few	CSARDFSGRAGDEQFF	TGCAGTGCTAGAGACTTTAGCGGGAGGGCCGGGGATGAGCAGTTCTTC
-	TRBJ2-2	TRBV24-1	-	CATSDPHAGELFF	TGTGCCACCAGTGATCCGCACGCCGGGGAGCTGTTTTTT
-	TRBJ2-2	TRBV28	few	CASTHRGANTGELFF	TGTGCCAGCACCCACCGCGGGGCTAACACCGGGGAGCTGTTTTTT
-	TRBJ2-3	TRBV28	few	CASSLVGADTQYF	TGTGCCAGCAGTTTAGTCGGAGCAGATACGCAGTATTTT
-	TRBJ1-2	TRBV6-2/TRBV6-3	large	CAGYSTANYGYTF	TGTGCCGGATACAGTACAGCTAACTATGGCTACACCTTC
-	TRBJ2-7	TRBV7-9	few	CASRGESGAQEQYF	TGTGCCAGCAGAGGGGAATCGGGGGCCCAGGAGCAGTACTTC
-	TRBJ2-5	TRBV3-1	-	CASSHTGSGETQYF	TGTGCCAGCAGCCATACAGGGTCCGGGGAGACCCAGTACTTC
-	TRBJ2-3	TRBV25-1	few	CASSPTGVTDTQYF	TGTGCCAGCAGCCCGACGGGCGTTACAGATACGCAGTATTTT
-	TRBJ1-6	TRBV30	-	CAWIRDGRTHF	TGTGCCTGGATCAGGGACGGCAGGACTCACTTT
TRBD2	TRBJ2-7	TRBV18	-	CASSLYPSGSSYEQYF	TGTGCCAGCTCACTCTACCCTAGCGGGAGCTCCTACGAGCAGTACTTC
-	TRBJ1-1	TRBV4-1	few	CASSHAPGGGSEAFF	TGCGCCAGCAGCCACGCCCCTGGGGGGGGGTCTGAAGCTTTCTTT
TRBD1	TRBJ1-5	TRBV5-1	-	CASSAGTGLGQPQHF	TGCGCCAGCAGCGCCGGGACAGGGTTAGGCCAGCCCCAGCATTTT